The 4 T cell receptor beta chains reported below all come from one sample, sequenced in a study of shared clonotypes between healthy human individuals. The data were produced by immunoSEQ multiplex PCR, yet TCRdb's version contains in-frame clones alone and is incomplete. Found here are roughly 1,000,000 clones, 78% of them singletons; the top ten hold approximately 0.52%. Specimen: memory CD4+ T cells from PBMCs. The subset was: CD45RA-negative fraction. The receptors here all came from a man aged 18 to 29 in good health. Some clones in this sample may be carry-over from other donors' samples.

As concerns this clone: Other DNA variants within this sample encode the same CDR3. This chain links TRBV27 with TRBJ1-6, with 11 bases aligning to TRBD1. Per the germline V gene, CDR1 is MNHEY and CDR2 is SMNVEV (reference sequence). V shed 4 bases and J 9 bases; nucleotides not matched to a gene: 5. The CDR3 extends over 15 amino acids. In DNA, the CDR3 is TGTGCCAGCAGTTCACGGGACAGGGGGGCTTCACCCCTCCACTTT. Translating it yields CASSSRDRGASPLHF.

This clone was counted a few times. This chain joins TRBV28 and TRBJ1-1; no firm D call. This CDR3 spans 12 amino acids. V lost 6 bases and J 12 bases, leaving 17 bases between the germline ends. Germline V gene lookup returns CDR1 MDHEN and CDR2 SYDVKM. The CDR3, as DNA: TGTGCCAGCAGCCAAGCCGGGAGTGTGACTTTCTTT. This codes for CASSQAGSVTFF.

This clone was seen more than once but under ten times. The genes are TRBV4-3 and TRBJ1-1, with a tentative D call TRBD1 (6 bases). Per the germline V gene, CDR1 is LGHNA and CDR2 is YSLEER. The CDR3 length is 15 residues. V was trimmed by 0 bases and J by 3 bases, leaving 11 bases between them. The CDR3 DNA reads as TGCGCCAGCAGCCAAGATTGGGACAAGGACACTGAAGCTTTCTTT. This translates into CASSQDWDKDTEAFF.

J is TRBJ2-2 and V is TRBV29-1; 8 bases are shared with TRBD1. CDR1 and CDR2 from the germline V gene are SQVTM and ANQGSEA. Trimming cost V 4 bases and J 3 bases; bases outside gene matches: 10. CDR3 size: 16 residues. CDR3 residues: CSVGFSRGQDTGELFF. The CDR3 DNA follows: TGCAGCGTTGGATTTTCCAGGGGGCAGGACACCGGGGAGCTGTTTTTT.